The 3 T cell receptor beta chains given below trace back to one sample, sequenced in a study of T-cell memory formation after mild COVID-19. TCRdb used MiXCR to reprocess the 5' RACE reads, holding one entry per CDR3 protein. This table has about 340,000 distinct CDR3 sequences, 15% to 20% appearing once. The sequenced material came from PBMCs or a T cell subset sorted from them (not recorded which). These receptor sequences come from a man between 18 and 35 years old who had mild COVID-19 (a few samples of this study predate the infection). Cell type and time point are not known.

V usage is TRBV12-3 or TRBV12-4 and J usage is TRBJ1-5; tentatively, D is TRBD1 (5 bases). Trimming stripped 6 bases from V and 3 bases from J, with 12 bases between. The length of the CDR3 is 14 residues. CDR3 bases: TGTGCCAGCAGGAAGGGGTTTGCCAATCAGCCCCAGCATTTT. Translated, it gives CASRKGFANQPQHF.

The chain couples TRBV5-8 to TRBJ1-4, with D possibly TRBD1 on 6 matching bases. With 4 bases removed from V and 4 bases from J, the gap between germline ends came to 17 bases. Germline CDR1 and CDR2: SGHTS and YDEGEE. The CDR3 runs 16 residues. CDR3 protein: CASSRHLGGVNEKLFF. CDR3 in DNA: TGTGCCAGCAGCCGACACTTAGGGGGGGTTAATGAAAAACTGTTTTTT. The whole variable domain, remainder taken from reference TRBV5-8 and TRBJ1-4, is EAGVTQSPTHLIKTRGQQATLRCSPISGHTSVYWYQQALGLGLQFLLWYDEGEERNRGNFPPRFSGRQFPNYSSELNVNALELEDSALYLCASSRHLGGVNEKLFFGSGTQLSVL.

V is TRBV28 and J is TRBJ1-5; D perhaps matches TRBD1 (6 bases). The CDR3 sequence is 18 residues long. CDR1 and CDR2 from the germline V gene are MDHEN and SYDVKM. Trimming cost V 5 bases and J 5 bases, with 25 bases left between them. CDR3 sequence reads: CASSPPTGYGSGHQPQHF. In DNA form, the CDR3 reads TGTGCCAGCAGTCCGCCGACAGGATACGGCTCCGGCCATCAGCCCCAGCATTTT.